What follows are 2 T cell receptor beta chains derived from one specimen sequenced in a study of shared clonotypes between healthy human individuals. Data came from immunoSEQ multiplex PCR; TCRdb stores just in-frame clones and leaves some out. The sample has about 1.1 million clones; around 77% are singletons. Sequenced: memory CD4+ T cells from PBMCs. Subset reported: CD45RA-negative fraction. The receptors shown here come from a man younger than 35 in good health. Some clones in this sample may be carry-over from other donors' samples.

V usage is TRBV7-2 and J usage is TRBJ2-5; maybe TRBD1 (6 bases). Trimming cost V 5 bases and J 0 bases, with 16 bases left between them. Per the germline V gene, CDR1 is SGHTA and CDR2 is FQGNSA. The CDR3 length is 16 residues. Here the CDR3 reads CASSASIGQNQETQYF. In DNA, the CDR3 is TGTGCCAGCAGCGCCTCCATAGGACAGAACCAAGAGACCCAGTACTTC.

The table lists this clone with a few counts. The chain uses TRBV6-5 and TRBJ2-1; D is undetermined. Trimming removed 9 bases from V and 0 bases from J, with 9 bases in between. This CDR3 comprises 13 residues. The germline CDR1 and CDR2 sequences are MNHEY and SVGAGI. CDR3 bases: TGTGCCAGTAGGGCAAGCTCCTACAATGAGCAGTTCTTC. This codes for CASRASSYNEQFF.